Listed below are T cell receptor beta chains from one sample, sequenced in a study of early T cells in non-severe SARS-CoV-2 infection. MiXCR was run by TCRdb on the 5' RACE reads, yielding one entry per CDR3 protein. The table includes 45,000 to 50,000 distinct CDR3 sequences, roughly 5.5% detected once. Sequences were obtained from whole blood. The receptors here all came from an adult who was a healthcare worker with PCR-confirmed SARS-CoV-2 infection or an uninfected control (not recorded which). The CDR3 runs from the conserved cysteine through the conserved F or W. The order of the fields is J gene, D gene, clone size, V gene, CDR3 length, CDR3 protein, CDR3 DNA. The D gene is left open where the match is weak. Size is stated for part of the rows, as once, few or many counts, or as a class when the clone is expanded.

j_call: TRBJ2-2; d_call: -; clone_size: many; v_call: TRBV2; cdr3_length: 14; cdr3_aa: CASNSVGPTGELFF; cdr3_nt: TGTGCCAGCAATTCGGTGGGACCCACCGGGGAGCTGTTTTTT
j_call: TRBJ2-7; d_call: TRBD2; clone_size: many; v_call: TRBV6-1; cdr3_length: 13; cdr3_aa: CASRPSGAREQYF; cdr3_nt: TGTGCCAGCAGACCTAGCGGAGCTCGGGAGCAGTACTTC
j_call: TRBJ1-1; d_call: -; clone_size: many; v_call: TRBV11-3; cdr3_length: 16; cdr3_aa: CASSFRRTRHNTEAFF; cdr3_nt: TGTGCCAGCAGCTTCCGACGGACAAGACATAACACTGAAGCTTTCTTT
j_call: TRBJ2-7; d_call: -; clone_size: many; v_call: TRBV6-5; cdr3_length: 13; cdr3_aa: CASGGQGRREQYF; cdr3_nt: TGTGCCAGTGGGGGCCAGGGTCGCCGCGAGCAGTACTTC
j_call: TRBJ2-7; d_call: TRBD1; clone_size: few; v_call: TRBV7-6; cdr3_length: 14; cdr3_aa: CASSPGTGLGEQYF; cdr3_nt: TGTGCCAGCAGCCCGGGGACAGGGCTAGGGGAGCAGTACTTC
j_call: TRBJ2-7; d_call: TRBD2; clone_size: few; v_call: TRBV7-2; cdr3_length: 14; cdr3_aa: CASSTSGTQGGQYF; cdr3_nt: TGTGCCAGCAGCACTAGCGGGACACAAGGGGGGCAGTACTTC
j_call: TRBJ1-2; d_call: TRBD1; clone_size: many; v_call: TRBV7-6; cdr3_length: 14; cdr3_aa: CASSSGQGAWGYTF; cdr3_nt: TGTGCCAGCAGCTCGGGACAGGGGGCTTGGGGCTACACCTTC
j_call: TRBJ1-1; d_call: -; clone_size: many; v_call: TRBV20-1; cdr3_length: 20; cdr3_aa: CSARGPGVGLMNLMNTEAFF; cdr3_nt: TGCAGTGCTAGAGGGCCGGGCGTAGGGCTGATGAACCTGATGAACACTGAAGCTTTCTTT
j_call: TRBJ2-5; d_call: -; clone_size: many; v_call: TRBV2; cdr3_length: 14; cdr3_aa: CASSGQGILETQYF; cdr3_nt: TGTGCCAGCAGTGGGCAGGGGATTTTGGAGACCCAGTACTTC
j_call: TRBJ2-6; d_call: TRBD1; clone_size: few; v_call: TRBV25-1; cdr3_length: 20; cdr3_aa: CASIPAGTGASGTGANVLTF; cdr3_nt: TGTGCCAGCATCCCCGCCGGGACAGGGGCCTCAGGTACTGGGGCCAACGTCCTGACTTTC
j_call: TRBJ2-5; d_call: -; clone_size: few; v_call: TRBV5-4; cdr3_length: 13; cdr3_aa: CASSVTSAETQYF; cdr3_nt: TGTGCCAGCAGCGTCACTTCGGCGGAGACCCAGTACTTC
j_call: TRBJ1-2; d_call: TRBD1; clone_size: many; v_call: TRBV27; cdr3_length: 14; cdr3_aa: CASSRDRGYGGYTF; cdr3_nt: TGTGCCAGCAGCCGGGACAGGGGATACGGTGGCTACACCTTC
j_call: TRBJ1-1; d_call: -; clone_size: -; v_call: TRBV15; cdr3_length: 14; cdr3_aa: CATSRDPGLTEAFF; cdr3_nt: TGTGCCACCAGCAGAGATCCGGGATTAACTGAAGCTTTCTTT
j_call: TRBJ2-3; d_call: -; clone_size: many; v_call: TRBV5-1; cdr3_length: 15; cdr3_aa: CASSSQGSYTDTQYF; cdr3_nt: TGCGCCAGCAGCTCCCAGGGGTCCTACACAGATACGCAGTATTTT
j_call: TRBJ2-2; d_call: -; clone_size: -; v_call: TRBV3-1; cdr3_length: 15; cdr3_aa: CASSPGSGEAGELFF; cdr3_nt: TGTGCCAGCAGCCCGGGGTCTGGGGAAGCCGGGGAGCTGTTTTTT
j_call: TRBJ2-1; d_call: -; clone_size: -; v_call: TRBV27; cdr3_length: 15; cdr3_aa: CASSPNGGVSNEQFF; cdr3_nt: TGTGCCAGCAGTCCAAATGGCGGGGTCTCCAATGAGCAGTTCTTC
j_call: TRBJ2-1; d_call: TRBD2; clone_size: -; v_call: TRBV6-5; cdr3_length: 16; cdr3_aa: CASSYSWLAGDNEQFF; cdr3_nt: TGTGCCAGCAGTTACTCGTGGCTAGCGGGAGACAATGAGCAGTTCTTC
j_call: TRBJ2-5; d_call: TRBD1; clone_size: many; v_call: TRBV29-1; cdr3_length: 13; cdr3_aa: CSVARTGAETQYF; cdr3_nt: TGCAGCGTTGCGAGGACAGGGGCAGAGACCCAGTACTTC
j_call: TRBJ1-1; d_call: -; clone_size: many; v_call: TRBV9; cdr3_length: 13; cdr3_aa: CASSGRVSTEAFF; cdr3_nt: TGTGCCAGCAGCGGCAGGGTCAGCACTGAAGCTTTCTTT
j_call: TRBJ1-2; d_call: -; clone_size: -; v_call: TRBV5-6; cdr3_length: 13; cdr3_aa: CASSLGANYGYTF; cdr3_nt: TGTGCCAGCAGCTTGGGGGCGAACTATGGCTACACCTTC
j_call: TRBJ1-5; d_call: TRBD1; clone_size: many; v_call: TRBV6-5; cdr3_length: 15; cdr3_aa: CASSPRGLGNQPQHF; cdr3_nt: TGTGCCAGCAGTCCCAGGGGGCTGGGCAATCAGCCCCAGCATTTT
j_call: TRBJ2-1; d_call: -; clone_size: few; v_call: TRBV3-1; cdr3_length: 18; cdr3_aa: CASSQVRGRGSSADEQFF; cdr3_nt: TGTGCCAGCAGCCAAGTCAGGGGACGAGGGAGTAGTGCCGATGAGCAGTTCTTC
j_call: TRBJ2-1; d_call: -; clone_size: many; v_call: TRBV7-6; cdr3_length: 15; cdr3_aa: CASSSELGVVDEQFF; cdr3_nt: TGTGCCAGCAGCTCGGAACTCGGAGTGGTGGATGAGCAGTTCTTC
j_call: TRBJ2-3; d_call: TRBD2; clone_size: few; v_call: TRBV20-1; cdr3_length: 12; cdr3_aa: CLVERGTDTQYF; cdr3_nt: TGCCTAGTAGAGCGGGGGACAGATACGCAGTATTTT
j_call: TRBJ2-7; d_call: TRBD1; clone_size: many; v_call: TRBV7-9; cdr3_length: 15; cdr3_aa: CASSTDRGNPYEQYF; cdr3_nt: TGTGCCAGCAGTACTGACAGGGGGAACCCCTACGAGCAGTACTTC
j_call: TRBJ1-1; d_call: -; clone_size: few; v_call: TRBV7-9; cdr3_length: 14; cdr3_aa: CASIGGPKSTEAFF; cdr3_nt: TGTGCCAGCATCGGGGGCCCAAAGAGTACTGAAGCTTTCTTT
j_call: TRBJ2-1; d_call: -; clone_size: few; v_call: TRBV7-6; cdr3_length: 16; cdr3_aa: CASSLAHLGTGLEQFF; cdr3_nt: TGTGCCAGCAGCTTAGCGCATTTGGGTACAGGGCTTGAGCAGTTCTTC
j_call: TRBJ2-5; d_call: -; clone_size: many; v_call: TRBV5-1; cdr3_length: 18; cdr3_aa: CASSLAAGVGLNQETQYF; cdr3_nt: TGCGCCAGCAGCTTGGCAGCAGGGGTAGGCTTGAACCAAGAGACCCAGTACTTC
j_call: TRBJ1-1; d_call: -; clone_size: many; v_call: TRBV29-1; cdr3_length: 13; cdr3_aa: CSVRVPTGTEAFF; cdr3_nt: TGCAGCGTTCGGGTACCAACTGGCACTGAAGCTTTCTTT
j_call: TRBJ1-5; d_call: -; clone_size: many; v_call: TRBV7-2; cdr3_length: 13; cdr3_aa: CASSSGRLGPQHF; cdr3_nt: TGTGCCAGCAGCTCGGGGCGCCTCGGGCCCCAGCATTTT
j_call: TRBJ2-5; d_call: -; clone_size: few; v_call: TRBV30; cdr3_length: 12; cdr3_aa: CAWSVGEETQYF; cdr3_nt: TGTGCCTGGAGTGTCGGGGAAGAGACCCAGTACTTC
j_call: TRBJ2-1; d_call: -; clone_size: many; v_call: TRBV5-1; cdr3_length: 15; cdr3_aa: CASARQRAEFDEQFF; cdr3_nt: TGCGCCAGCGCCCGCCAGAGGGCCGAGTTCGATGAGCAGTTCTTC
j_call: TRBJ2-7; d_call: TRBD1; clone_size: -; v_call: TRBV5-4; cdr3_length: 14; cdr3_aa: CASSLRQGMDEQYF; cdr3_nt: TGTGCCAGCAGCCTACGACAGGGGATGGACGAGCAGTACTTC
j_call: TRBJ2-5; d_call: TRBD2; clone_size: many; v_call: TRBV18; cdr3_length: 19; cdr3_aa: CASSPSPGTLAGQQETQYF; cdr3_nt: TGTGCCAGCTCACCGAGCCCGGGGACCTTAGCGGGCCAGCAAGAGACCCAGTACTTC
j_call: TRBJ1-4; d_call: -; clone_size: many; v_call: TRBV5-1; cdr3_length: 13; cdr3_aa: CASASGTNEKLFF; cdr3_nt: TGCGCCAGCGCATCGGGGACTAATGAAAAACTGTTTTTT
j_call: TRBJ1-3; d_call: -; clone_size: many; v_call: TRBV4-1; cdr3_length: 14; cdr3_aa: CASSQGTTGDTIYF; cdr3_nt: TGCGCCAGCAGCCAAGGGACAACGGGCGACACCATATATTTT
j_call: TRBJ2-7; d_call: TRBD2; clone_size: many; v_call: TRBV4-2; cdr3_length: 18; cdr3_aa: CASSQDGTSGAQAYEQYF; cdr3_nt: TGTGCCAGCAGCCAAGACGGGACTAGCGGGGCGCAAGCCTACGAGCAGTACTTC
j_call: TRBJ1-2; d_call: -; clone_size: many; v_call: TRBV6-4; cdr3_length: 11; cdr3_aa: CASSDSRSYTF; cdr3_nt: TGTGCCAGCAGTGACTCGAGAAGCTACACCTTC